This is a list of T cell receptor beta chains from one sample in a study of T cell responses to AZD1222 COVID-19 vaccine. TCRdb's table, derived via immunoSEQ multiplex PCR, lists solely in-frame clones and lacks some. The repertoire holds about 120,000 clones, with approximately 91% as singletons. The specimen was peripheral blood, collected 28 days after the second AZD1222 dose. Source of these receptors: an adult who received the AZD1222 COVID-19 vaccine. Each CDR3 is given with its conserved first and last residue. D genes are given only for firm matches. A clone size is listed for some rows: how often the clone was seen (once, few, many), or a class if it is expanded.

v_gene: TRBV19
j_gene: TRBJ1-5
d_gene: .
abundance: .
len: 14
CDR3aa: CASRQSDWYQPQHF
CDR3nt: TGTGCCAGTCGACAGTCGGATTGGTACCAGCCCCAGCATTTT

v_gene: TRBV6-5
j_gene: TRBJ1-4
d_gene: .
abundance: .
len: 12
CDR3aa: CASSYGGEKLFF
CDR3nt: TGTGCCAGCAGTTACGGAGGTGAAAAACTATTTTTT

v_gene: TRBV21-1
j_gene: TRBJ1-6
d_gene: .
abundance: .
len: 18
CDR3aa: CASSKVYIIGTENSPLHF
CDR3nt: TGTGCCAGCAGCAAAGTGTATATAATAGGGACAGAAAATTCACCCCTCCACTTT

v_gene: TRBV28
j_gene: TRBJ2-2
d_gene: .
abundance: .
len: 14
CDR3aa: CASSFGGNTGELFF
CDR3nt: TGTGCCAGCAGTTTTGGGGGAAACACCGGGGAGCTGTTTTTT

v_gene: TRBV5-1
j_gene: TRBJ2-5
d_gene: TRBD2
abundance: .
len: 17
CDR3aa: CASSPWTSGRAQETQYF
CDR3nt: TGCGCCAGCAGCCCGTGGACTAGCGGGAGGGCCCAAGAGACCCAGTACTTC

v_gene: TRBV4-1
j_gene: TRBJ2-1
d_gene: .
abundance: once
len: 15
CDR3aa: CASSQGWDAYNEQFF
CDR3nt: TGCGCCAGCAGCCAGGGATGGGACGCCTACAATGAGCAGTTCTTC

v_gene: TRBV27
j_gene: TRBJ2-7
d_gene: .
abundance: .
len: 14
CDR3aa: CASSLRGGGGEQYF
CDR3nt: TGTGCCAGCAGTCTACGAGGGGGGGGCGGCGAGCAGTACTTC

v_gene: TRBV19
j_gene: TRBJ2-2
d_gene: TRBD2
abundance: .
len: 15
CDR3aa: CASTLRTSGTGELFF
CDR3nt: TGTGCCAGTACCCTTCGGACTAGCGGGACCGGGGAGCTGTTTTTT

v_gene: TRBV27
j_gene: TRBJ2-7
d_gene: .
abundance: .
len: 13
CDR3aa: CASSLSVGYEQYF
CDR3nt: TGTGCCAGCAGTTTATCGGTAGGGTACGAGCAGTACTTC

v_gene: TRBV14
j_gene: TRBJ2-3
d_gene: TRBD2
abundance: .
len: 15
CDR3aa: CASSLAGAPTDTQYF
CDR3nt: TGTGCCAGCAGCCTAGCGGGAGCCCCCACAGATACGCAGTATTTT

v_gene: TRBV4-1
j_gene: TRBJ1-2
d_gene: TRBD1
abundance: once
len: 15
CDR3aa: CASSRGGQGDYGYTF
CDR3nt: TGCGCCAGCAGCCGAGGGGGACAGGGAGACTATGGCTACACCTTC

v_gene: TRBV28
j_gene: TRBJ2-2
d_gene: .
abundance: .
len: 15
CDR3aa: CASSFGYFPTGELFF
CDR3nt: TGTGCCAGCAGTTTTGGGTATTTTCCAACCGGGGAGCTGTTTTTT

v_gene: TRBV30
j_gene: TRBJ1-6
d_gene: .
abundance: once
len: 13
CDR3aa: CAWGQTTHSPLHF
CDR3nt: TGTGCCTGGGGACAAACGACCCATTCACCCCTCCACTTT

v_gene: TRBV30
j_gene: TRBJ1-6
d_gene: .
abundance: once
len: 15
CDR3aa: CAWSARTVGNSPLHF
CDR3nt: TGTGCCTGGAGTGCCCGGACGGTCGGAAATTCACCCCTCCACTTT

v_gene: TRBV7-9
j_gene: TRBJ1-2
d_gene: TRBD1
abundance: .
len: 14
CDR3aa: CASSRQGYGYGYTF
CDR3nt: TGTGCCAGCAGCCGACAGGGTTACGGGTATGGCTACACCTTC

v_gene: TRBV20-1
j_gene: TRBJ2-7
d_gene: .
abundance: .
len: 12
CDR3aa: CSASGQGYEQYF
CDR3nt: TGCAGTGCTAGTGGGCAGGGTTACGAGCAGTACTTC

v_gene: TRBV5-1
j_gene: TRBJ2-2
d_gene: TRBD1
abundance: few
len: 17
CDR3aa: CASSHRKTGGNTGELFF
CDR3nt: TGCGCCAGCAGCCACCGTAAGACAGGGGGCAACACCGGGGAGCTGTTTTTT

v_gene: TRBV2
j_gene: TRBJ2-5
d_gene: .
abundance: .
len: 13
CDR3aa: CASSVGWKETQYF
CDR3nt: TGTGCCAGCAGTGTCGGCTGGAAGGAGACCCAGTACTTC

v_gene: TRBV19
j_gene: TRBJ1-2
d_gene: .
abundance: .
len: 14
CDR3aa: CASSKRTEGYGYTF
CDR3nt: TGTGCCAGTAGTAAACGGACAGAGGGTTATGGCTACACCTTC

v_gene: TRBV2
j_gene: TRBJ1-2
d_gene: .
abundance: .
len: 14
CDR3aa: CASSEDSSNYGYTF
CDR3nt: TGTGCCAGCAGTGAAGACAGTTCTAACTATGGCTACACCTTC

v_gene: TRBV6-5
j_gene: TRBJ1-4
d_gene: .
abundance: .
len: 14
CDR3aa: CASSSRETNEKLFF
CDR3nt: TGTGCCAGCAGTTCCAGGGAAACTAATGAAAAACTGTTTTTT

v_gene: TRBV2
j_gene: TRBJ1-1
d_gene: .
abundance: .
len: 14
CDR3aa: CASSGLTRNTEAFF
CDR3nt: TGTGCCAGCAGTGGGCTTACAAGGAACACTGAAGCTTTCTTT

v_gene: TRBV7-3
j_gene: TRBJ2-3
d_gene: .
abundance: once
len: 14
CDR3aa: CASSYKWGVPAQYF
CDR3nt: TGTGCCAGCAGCTATAAGTGGGGGGTGCCGGCGCAGTATTTT

v_gene: TRBV10-3
j_gene: TRBJ2-7
d_gene: .
abundance: once
len: 15
CDR3aa: CAIRTSGEDSYEQYF
CDR3nt: TGTGCCATCAGAACTAGTGGGGAGGACTCCTACGAGCAGTACTTC

v_gene: TRBV5-1
j_gene: TRBJ2-2
d_gene: .
abundance: .
len: 15
CDR3aa: CASSFSLGNTGELFF
CDR3nt: TGCGCCAGCAGCTTTTCTTTGGGTAACACCGGGGAGCTGTTTTTT

v_gene: TRBV5-6
j_gene: TRBJ1-2
d_gene: .
abundance: .
len: 15
CDR3aa: CASGRGLQLNYGYTF
CDR3nt: TGTGCCAGTGGAAGGGGACTCCAACTTAACTATGGCTACACCTTC

v_gene: TRBV7-9
j_gene: TRBJ2-1
d_gene: TRBD2
abundance: .
len: 15
CDR3aa: CASSLLAGFYNEQFF
CDR3nt: TGTGCCAGCAGCCTACTAGCGGGATTCTACAATGAGCAGTTCTTC

v_gene: TRBV28
j_gene: TRBJ2-7
d_gene: .
abundance: .
len: 11
CDR3aa: CASSLNYEQYF
CDR3nt: TGTGCCAGCAGCCTCAACTACGAGCAGTACTTC

v_gene: TRBV2
j_gene: TRBJ1-6
d_gene: .
abundance: .
len: 13
CDR3aa: CASNNIPNSPLHF
CDR3nt: TGTGCCAGCAACAACATACCTAATTCACCCCTCCACTTT

v_gene: TRBV19
j_gene: TRBJ1-5
d_gene: TRBD1
abundance: .
len: 16
CDR3aa: CASSLDGTGKNQPQHF
CDR3nt: TGTGCCAGTAGTCTCGACGGGACAGGGAAAAATCAGCCCCAGCATTTT

v_gene: TRBV13
j_gene: TRBJ2-1
d_gene: .
abundance: .
len: 18
CDR3aa: CASSSEGPGLGFFHEQFF
CDR3nt: TGTGCCAGCAGCTCCGAGGGTCCAGGGCTGGGTTTCTTTCATGAGCAGTTCTTC

v_gene: TRBV18
j_gene: TRBJ1-2
d_gene: TRBD1
abundance: .
len: 13
CDR3aa: CASSPTGTGGSSF
CDR3nt: TGTGCCAGCTCACCTACCGGGACAGGGGGCTCCTCCTTC

v_gene: TRBV3-1/TRBV3-2
j_gene: TRBJ2-2
d_gene: .
abundance: .
len: 13
CDR3aa: CASSQDPPGELFF
CDR3nt: TGTGCCAGCAGCCAAGATCCGCCCGGGGAGCTGTTTTTT

v_gene: TRBV5-1
j_gene: TRBJ2-5
d_gene: TRBD1
abundance: once
len: 15
CDR3aa: CASSSERQGGETQYF
CDR3nt: TGCGCCAGCAGCTCAGAACGACAGGGTGGAGAGACCCAGTACTTC

v_gene: TRBV11-2
j_gene: TRBJ2-2
d_gene: TRBD1
abundance: .
len: 20
CDR3aa: CASSLDPASLQGANTGELFF
CDR3nt: TGTGCCAGCAGCTTAGATCCTGCCTCCCTCCAGGGGGCTAACACCGGGGAGCTGTTTTTT

v_gene: TRBV5-6
j_gene: TRBJ1-1
d_gene: .
abundance: .
len: 14
CDR3aa: CASSLFWSDTEAFF
CDR3nt: TGTGCCAGCAGCTTGTTCTGGTCGGACACTGAAGCTTTCTTT

v_gene: TRBV6-6
j_gene: TRBJ2-1
d_gene: TRBD2
abundance: .
len: 16
CDR3aa: CASSTATSGRDNEQFF
CDR3nt: TGTGCCAGCAGTACCGCGACTAGCGGGAGAGACAATGAGCAGTTCTTC

v_gene: TRBV30
j_gene: TRBJ2-3
d_gene: .
abundance: .
len: 14
CDR3aa: CAWSIGISADTQYF
CDR3nt: TGTGCCTGGAGTATAGGCATATCCGCAGATACGCAGTATTTT

v_gene: TRBV3-1/TRBV3-2
j_gene: TRBJ2-2
d_gene: TRBD1
abundance: few
len: 17
CDR3aa: CASSPNSGTGSTGELFF
CDR3nt: TGTGCCAGCAGCCCAAATTCCGGGACAGGGTCCACCGGGGAGCTGTTTTTT

v_gene: TRBV5-1
j_gene: TRBJ1-1
d_gene: .
abundance: .
len: 15
CDR3aa: CASSLPLTGNTEAFF
CDR3nt: TGCGCCAGCAGCCTCCCCCTGACGGGGAACACTGAAGCTTTCTTT

v_gene: TRBV18
j_gene: TRBJ1-1
d_gene: .
abundance: .
len: 16
CDR3aa: CASSPPDATENTEAFF
CDR3nt: TGTGCCAGCTCACCTCCGGATGCAACGGAAAACACTGAAGCTTTCTTT

v_gene: TRBV20-1
j_gene: TRBJ2-5
d_gene: .
abundance: .
len: 15
CDR3aa: CSASKGHSSQETQYF
CDR3nt: TGCAGTGCTAGTAAGGGACATAGTTCACAAGAGACCCAGTACTTC

v_gene: TRBV7-9
j_gene: TRBJ2-1
d_gene: .
abundance: .
len: 13
CDR3aa: CASSLATRGEQFF
CDR3nt: TGTGCCAGCAGCTTAGCTACCCGGGGTGAGCAGTTCTTC

v_gene: TRBV28
j_gene: TRBJ2-3
d_gene: .
abundance: .
len: 11
CDR3aa: CASSSTDTQYF
CDR3nt: TGTGCCAGCAGCTCCACAGATACGCAGTATTTT

v_gene: TRBV27
j_gene: TRBJ1-5
d_gene: .
abundance: .
len: 18
CDR3aa: CASSLYPPAGWRNQPQHF
CDR3nt: TGTGCCAGCAGTTTATACCCACCGGCAGGGTGGCGCAATCAGCCCCAGCATTTT

v_gene: TRBV20-1
j_gene: TRBJ1-5
d_gene: TRBD1
abundance: .
len: 15
CDR3aa: CSASRDRGTKEPQHF
CDR3nt: TGCAGTGCTAGTCGCGACAGGGGCACTAAGGAGCCCCAGCATTTT

v_gene: TRBV4-2
j_gene: TRBJ1-1
d_gene: .
abundance: .
len: 14
CDR3aa: CASSPRTANTEAFF
CDR3nt: TGTGCCAGCAGCCCAAGGACAGCGAACACTGAAGCTTTCTTT

v_gene: TRBV3-1/TRBV3-2
j_gene: TRBJ1-3
d_gene: .
abundance: once
len: 16
CDR3aa: CASSQDRQSSGNTIYF
CDR3nt: TGTGCCAGCAGCCAAGATAGACAGAGCTCTGGAAACACCATATATTTT

v_gene: TRBV15
j_gene: TRBJ2-5
d_gene: TRBD1
abundance: .
len: 17
CDR3aa: CATSREFRTGGRETQYF
CDR3nt: TGTGCCACCAGCAGAGAGTTCAGGACAGGGGGAAGGGAGACCCAGTACTTC

v_gene: TRBV12-3/TRBV12-4
j_gene: TRBJ2-7
d_gene: .
abundance: .
len: 13
CDR3aa: CASSFASIYEQYF
CDR3nt: TGTGCCAGCAGTTTTGCCAGCATCTACGAGCAGTACTTC

v_gene: TRBV6-5
j_gene: TRBJ2-3
d_gene: TRBD2
abundance: .
len: 14
CDR3aa: CASKKGRGIDTQYF
CDR3nt: TGTGCCAGCAAAAAAGGGAGGGGAATAGATACGCAGTATTTT

v_gene: TRBV9
j_gene: TRBJ1-2
d_gene: .
abundance: once
len: 14
CDR3aa: CASSTGTENYGYTF
CDR3nt: TGTGCCAGCAGCACCGGGACCGAGAACTATGGCTACACCTTC

v_gene: TRBV19
j_gene: TRBJ2-3
d_gene: TRBD1
abundance: .
len: 14
CDR3aa: CASSDRGVTDTQYF
CDR3nt: TGTGCCAGTAGCGACAGGGGGGTAACAGATACGCAGTATTTT

v_gene: TRBV2
j_gene: TRBJ1-2
d_gene: .
abundance: .
len: 15
CDR3aa: CASSPGRQASYGYTF
CDR3nt: TGTGCCAGCAGCCCTGGGCGGCAAGCCTCCTATGGCTACACCTTC

v_gene: TRBV9
j_gene: TRBJ2-2
d_gene: .
abundance: .
len: 15
CDR3aa: CASSVAGVDTGELFF
CDR3nt: TGTGCCAGCAGCGTAGCAGGGGTGGACACCGGGGAGCTGTTTTTT

v_gene: TRBV21-1
j_gene: TRBJ2-2
d_gene: .
abundance: .
len: 21
CDR3aa: CASSKFPQGQGAEEGTGELFF
CDR3nt: TGTGCCAGCAGCAAATTCCCCCAGGGGCAGGGGGCTGAAGAAGGGACCGGGGAGCTGTTTTTT

v_gene: TRBV10-3
j_gene: TRBJ1-5
d_gene: .
abundance: .
len: 16
CDR3aa: CAISAWGGESNQPQHF
CDR3nt: TGTGCCATCAGTGCCTGGGGAGGGGAGAGCAATCAGCCCCAGCATTTT

v_gene: TRBV27
j_gene: TRBJ2-2
d_gene: TRBD1
abundance: .
len: 16
CDR3aa: CASGPGQGAGTGELFF
CDR3nt: TGTGCCAGCGGTCCCGGCCAGGGGGCGGGGACCGGGGAGCTGTTTTTT

v_gene: TRBV28
j_gene: TRBJ1-6
d_gene: TRBD1
abundance: .
len: 14
CDR3aa: CASSPRTGYSPLHF
CDR3nt: TGTGCCAGCAGTCCCCGGACAGGGTACTCACCCCTCCACTTT

v_gene: TRBV7-8
j_gene: TRBJ2-3
d_gene: .
abundance: .
len: 17
CDR3aa: CASSAGRGTSSTDTQYF
CDR3nt: TGTGCCAGCAGCGCCGGCCGCGGGACGAGTAGCACAGATACGCAGTATTTT